The T cell receptor beta chain under discussion was sequenced for a study of molecular identifiers for immune sequencing clone quantification. Using its own MiXCR run on the PCR reads, TCRdb lists one record per CDR3 protein. Of more than 50,000 distinct CDR3 sequences in the sample, about 19% were seen once. CDR1 is SGHVS, CDR2 FNYEAQ, per germline. Trimming shortened V by 5 bases and J by 5 bases, and 13 bases separated the two germline ends. The length of the CDR3 is 13 residues. As for this clonotype: Its cognate antigen is unknown. This may stem from a read error, because a much larger clone lies one nucleotide away.

Study-level findings and limits: In naive cells, under 1% of molecules belonged to clones above 20 RNA copies, against over 99% in effector cells.

This sequence joins TRBV7-6 and TRBJ2-7; D ambiguous. The receptor's source is a human donor in good health. Some libraries in this study had Jurkat cell RNA spiked in. Material for sequencing was naive CD8+ T cells from blood, with Jurkat cell RNA spiked in. Documented subset: FACS-sorted CD8+CD4-CCR7+CD45RA+ naive T cells. Here the CDR3 DNA reads TGTGCCAGCAGCCCCCCTGGCGCCGACGAGCAGTACTTC. Amino acids: CASSPPGADEQYF.